One and the same sample provided the 29 T cell receptor beta chains below, sequenced in a study of blood T cell repertoires in COVID-19 (dated by TCRdb to the early 2020s). Libraries were prepared through the immunoSEQ multiplex PCR assay. TCRdb took over this immuneACCESS table, retaining in-frame rearrangements with V and J assigned. Such tables are incomplete; in checked studies, under half of the missing clones stem from an unresolved V gene, and the remainder is unexplained. The sample profile shows roughly 180,000 clones; about 85% of them were found once. Of the sample, around 5.4% falls within the top ten clones. Material: peripheral blood. These receptors all come from a woman in her forties or fifties with COVID-19, enrolled during active disease.

This chain joins TRBV7-6 and TRBJ2-5, with D unresolved. V was shortened by 1 base and J by 5 bases, with 14 bases between the two germline ends. The CDR3 spans 15 residues. The V gene's germline CDR1 is SGHVS and CDR2 FNYEAQ. Here the CDR3 DNA reads TGTGCCAGCAGCTTAGAAGAGGCCACCCCCGAGACCCAGTACTTC. Translation: CASSLEEATPETQYF.

The rearrangement links TRBV9 to TRBJ2-1; D is unclear. V was cut by 1 base and J by 4 bases, with 12 bases left in between. Germline V gene lookup returns CDR1 SGDLS and CDR2 YYNGEE. The CDR3 is 15 residues long. For the CDR3, the DNA is TGTGCCAGCAGCGTATCTTCAGAACCATACAATGAGCAGTTCTTC. Its protein is CASSVSSEPYNEQFF. The full variable domain, completed using reference TRBV9 and TRBJ2-1, is DSGVTQTPKHLITATGQRVTLRCSPRSGDLSVYWYQQSLDQGLQFLIQYYNGEERAKGNILERFSAQQFPDLHSELNLSSLELGDSALYFCASSVSSEPYNEQFFGPGTRLTVL.

This sequence joins TRBV7-8 and TRBJ2-3; D gene uncertain. The CDR3 totals 13 residues. Trimming took 7 bases from V and 3 from J, leaving 11 bases between them. Germline V lookup: CDR1 SGHVS, CDR2 FQNEAQ. The CDR3 sequence: CASTVRRTDTQYF. CDR3 DNA sequence: TGTGCCAGCACAGTGAGGCGGACAGATACGCAGTATTTT. The complete variable domain, with remaining parts taken from reference TRBV7-8 and TRBJ2-3, reads GAGVSQSPRYKVAKRGQDVALRCDPISGHVSLFWYQQALGQGPEFLTYFQNEAQLDKSGLPSDRFFAERPEGSVSTLKIQRTQQEDSAVYLCASTVRRTDTQYFGPGTRLTVL.

V and J are TRBV5-1 and TRBJ1-3; 9 positions agree with TRBD1. The CDR3 loop spans 17 amino acids. V gave up 3 bases and J gave up 0 bases; unmatched junction bases: 7. CDR1 and CDR2 from the germline V gene are SGHRS and YFSETQ. The CDR3 region is CASSSGTGKSSGNTIYF. The CDR3 region has the DNA TGCGCCAGCAGCTCCGGGACAGGGAAGAGCTCTGGAAACACCATATATTTT.

The CDR3 reads CASTPGRGWSNEKLFF. The CDR3 region has the DNA TGTGCCAGCACCCCTGGCAGGGGGTGGTCTAATGAAAAACTGTTTTTT. The gene calls are TRBV6-6 and TRBJ1-4; 7 positions agree with TRBD1. The CDR3 is 16 amino acids. With 7 bases clipped from V and 3 bases from J, the junction kept 11 bases outside the gene matches. CDR1 and CDR2 from the germline V gene are MNHNY and SVGAGI (reference sequence).

The chain links TRBV7-2 to TRBJ1-1, with TRBD1 identical over 12 bases. In germline, CDR1 is SGHTA, CDR2 FQGNSA. Trimming at V came to 1 base and at J to 1 base, leaving 4 bases not matched to a gene. CDR3 length equals 17 residues. The CDR3 DNA follows: TGTGCCAGCAGCTTAGGACGGGACAGGGGGCCGAACACTGAAGCTTTCTTT. This codes for CASSLGRDRGPNTEAFF.

The count of this clone is one. The genes are TRBV6-5 and TRBJ2-1; TRBD2 matches at 10 bases. CDR3 length equals 15 residues. CDR1 is MNHEY and CDR2 is SVGAGI in the germline V gene. V shed 2 bases, J shed 6 bases, and the junction held 4 bases outside the gene matches. The CDR3 loop reads CASSYQRGGSNEQFF. Written as DNA, the CDR3 is TGTGCCAGCAGTTACCAGCGGGGGGGCTCCAATGAGCAGTTCTTC.

This clone appeared a few times. J is TRBJ1-4 and V is TRBV5-1; D is possibly TRBD1 (5 bases). This CDR3 has 16 residues. Germline V gene lookup returns CDR1 SGHRS and CDR2 YFSETQ. Trimming shortened V by 2 bases and J by 8 bases, and 19 bases separated the two germline ends. In DNA, the CDR3 is TGCGCCAGCAGCTTTGGGGTCGGGGGTAAAGGGGAAAAACTGTTTTTT. This codes for CASSFGVGGKGEKLFF.

This clone has more than one count but fewer than ten. The CDR3 protein is CASSVDGSAGEQFF. CDR3 in DNA: TGTGCCAGCAGCGTAGATGGATCCGCGGGTGAGCAGTTCTTC. The rearrangement uses TRBV9 and TRBJ2-1; a possible D gene is TRBD2 (5 bases). Trimming cost V 0 bases and J 9 bases, with 13 bases left between them. The CDR3 has 14 residues. Germline V gene lookup returns CDR1 SGDLS and CDR2 YYNGEE. The full variable domain, completed using reference TRBV9 and TRBJ2-1, is DSGVTQTPKHLITATGQRVTLRCSPRSGDLSVYWYQQSLDQGLQFLIQYYNGEERAKGNILERFSAQQFPDLHSELNLSSLELGDSALYFCASSVDGSAGEQFFGPGTRLTVL.

The J gene is TRBJ2-4, the V gene TRBV7-9; possibly TRBD1 for D (7 bases). The V and J ends lost 5 bases and 5 bases respectively, with 16 bases between them. CDR1 and CDR2 (germline): SEHNR, FQNEAQ (reference sequence). This CDR3 spans 15 amino acids. For the CDR3, the DNA is TGTGCCAGCAGCCTACGACAGGGACTTGAAAACATTCAGTACTTC. Translation gives CASSLRQGLENIQYF.

The CDR3 region has the DNA TGCGCCAGCAGCCACCCACTAGCGGGGTCTAGCACAGATACGCAGTATTTT. It codes for CASSHPLAGSSTDTQYF. The chain recombines TRBV4-1 with TRBJ2-3, with 10 bases fitting TRBD2. This CDR3 comprises 17 residues. Germline CDR1 is MGHRA and CDR2 is YSYEKL. Trimming removed 3 bases from V and 0 bases from J; junction bases left unmatched: 6.

As concerns this clone: Other DNA sequences in the sample encode the same CDR3. The rearrangement joins TRBV6-4 to TRBJ1-2; TRBD1 matches 9 bases. The CDR3 consists of 13 residues. Germline CDR1 is MRHNA and CDR2 is SNTAGT. J lost 7 bases, V lost 5 bases, and 5 bases had no gene match. The CDR3 loop reads CASSPGTGFGYTF. Here the CDR3 DNA reads TGTGCCAGCAGTCCCGGGACAGGGTTTGGCTACACCTTC.

The chain uses TRBV4-3 and TRBJ2-5; D possibly corresponds to TRBD2 (5 bases). Germline V CDR1 and CDR2: LGHNA, YSLEER. The length of the CDR3 is 14 residues. With 0 bases removed from V and 4 bases from J, the gap between germline ends came to 9 bases. CDR3 amino acids: CASSQDTGVETQYF. CDR3 coding DNA: TGCGCCAGCAGCCAAGATACCGGGGTAGAGACCCAGTACTTC.

The genes are TRBV7-3 and TRBJ1-4; 10 nucleotides agree with TRBD1. Germline V gene sequence: CDR1 SGHTA, CDR2 FQGTGA. J gave up 5 bases and V 5 bases, and 8 bases lay outside the gene matches. This CDR3 contains 16 residues. The CDR3: CASSQPGQGRNEKLFF. In DNA form, the CDR3 reads TGTGCCAGCAGCCAGCCGGGACAGGGGAGGAATGAAAAACTGTTTTTT.

V is TRBV9 and J is TRBJ2-7; possible D gene TRBD2, 5 bases. CDR3 length: 14 amino acids. V was clipped by 3 bases and J by 3 bases, with 13 bases between them. Germline lookup yields CDR1 SGDLS and CDR2 YYNGEE. The CDR3 DNA reads as TGTGCCAGCAGCGCGACGGACGGAGGCTACGAGCAGTACTTC. Its translation: CASSATDGGYEQYF.

This chain uses TRBV5-6 with TRBJ2-5; 8 positions match TRBD2. CDR3 length: 15 amino acids. Germline values: CDR1 SGHDT, CDR2 YYEEEE. Losses at the gene ends were 4 bases for V and 2 bases for J; bases not matched to a gene: 7. CDR3 nucleotides: TGTGCCAGCAGCCGACTGACTAGCGAACAAGAGACCCAGTACTTC. This gives the protein CASSRLTSEQETQYF.

The V and J genes are TRBV28 and TRBJ2-7; 8 bases agree with TRBD2. J lost 3 bases, V lost 5 bases, and 9 bases had no gene match. The CDR3 length is 15 residues. Germline CDR1 is MDHEN and CDR2 is SYDVKM. This chain's CDR3 is CASSPPGLVFYEQYF. In DNA form, the CDR3 reads TGTGCCAGCAGTCCGCCGGGACTAGTTTTCTACGAGCAGTACTTC.

This chain joins TRBV4-2 and TRBJ2-3, with 9 bases lining up with TRBD2. Losses at the gene ends were 0 bases for V and 0 bases for J; bases not matched to a gene: 4. CDR3 length: 17 amino acids. Per the germline V gene, CDR1 is LGHNA and CDR2 is YNFKEQ. The CDR3 is CASSQDLAGESTDTQYF. DNA for the CDR3: TGTGCCAGCAGCCAAGATTTAGCGGGGGAGAGCACAGATACGCAGTATTTT.

This clone was detected once. The chain combines TRBV2 with TRBJ1-4; a weak D match, TRBD1 (5 bases). The germline V gene has CDR1 SNHLY and CDR2 FYNNEI. This CDR3 comprises 14 residues. The ends were cut back, 7 bases at V and 3 bases at J, with 12 bases in the middle. CDR3 bases: TGTGCCAGCATGAGGGACTGGGCTAATGAAAAACTGTTTTTT. Translated: CASMRDWANEKLFF.

The V and J genes are TRBV6-2 or TRBV6-3 and TRBJ1-1; no definite D call. The V gene's germline CDR1 is MNHEY and CDR2 SVGEGT. The CDR3 covers 13 residues. Trimming cost V 5 bases and J 0 bases, with 7 bases left between them. CDR3 in DNA: TGTGCCAGCAGTGGAGACCTGAACACTGAAGCTTTCTTT. This translates into CASSGDLNTEAFF.

The chain combines TRBV6-5 with TRBJ1-5, with no clear D. The CDR3 is made up of 15 amino acids. The ends were cut back, 0 bases at V and 2 bases at J, with 8 bases in the middle. Germline values: CDR1 MNHEY, CDR2 SVGAGI. The CDR3 DNA reads as TGTGCCAGCAGTTACTCCGCGGATGGCAATCAGCCCCAGCATTTT. Translated: CASSYSADGNQPQHF.

The chain uses TRBV3-1 (or the pseudogene TRBV3-2) and TRBJ1-2; a weak D match, TRBD1 (5 bases). The CDR3 is made up of 16 amino acids. Germline-derived CDR1 and CDR2 are LGHDT and YNNKEL (reference sequence). V lost 0 bases to trimming and J lost 8 bases, with 19 bases between them. The CDR3 region has the DNA TGTGCCAGCAGCCAAGATGCTCGTCAGGGATATGGCGGCTACACCTTC. It specifies CASSQDARQGYGGYTF.

The V gene is TRBV9, the J gene TRBJ1-2; D gene unclear. V was clipped by 3 bases and J by 0 bases, with 12 bases between them. Per germline, CDR1 SGDLS and CDR2 YYNGEE. CDR3 length equals 15 residues. The CDR3 coding sequence is TGTGCCAGCAGCGCCCTTGAGGGCCCTAACTATGGCTACACCTTC. This sequence encodes CASSALEGPNYGYTF.

V usage is TRBV19 and J usage is TRBJ2-2; 12 nucleotides agree with TRBD1. V gave up 7 bases and J gave up 1 base; unmatched junction bases: 13. Germline V gene lookup returns CDR1 LNHDA and CDR2 SQIVND (reference sequence). This CDR3 has 19 amino acids. Written as DNA, the CDR3 is TGTGCCAGTAAGGAGTGGGGGGACAGGGGGCACAGGAACACCGGGGAGCTGTTTTTT. Protein sequence: CASKEWGDRGHRNTGELFF.

This clone was recorded a few times. This sequence joins TRBV7-9 and TRBJ1-2; 9 bases agree with TRBD1. CDR3 size: 14 residues. The germline V gene encodes CDR1 SEHNR and CDR2 FQNEAQ (reference sequence). J was trimmed by 4 bases and V by 2 bases; bases with no gene match: 2. The CDR3 nucleotides read TGTGCCAGCAGCTTACCGGGACAGGGCTATGGCTACACCTTC. This codes for CASSLPGQGYGYTF.

This clone showed up just once. V is TRBV2 and J is TRBJ2-7; 9 bases are a match to TRBD2. The V and J ends lost 2 bases and 2 bases, in that order; junction bases with no gene match: 4. The CDR3 sequence is 15 residues long. Germline V CDR1 and CDR2: SNHLY, FYNNEI. The CDR3 reads CASSELAGNPYEQYF. CDR3 DNA sequence: TGTGCCAGCAGTGAACTAGCGGGAAATCCCTACGAGCAGTACTTC.

In its sample, this clone was seen a few times. V is TRBV19 and J is TRBJ1-5; tentative D call: TRBD1 (6 bases). The CDR3 runs to 15 residues. Trimming removed 0 bases from V and 5 bases from J, with 11 bases in between. CDR1 and CDR2 from the germline V gene are LNHDA and SQIVND (reference sequence). Written as DNA, the CDR3 is TGTGCCAGTAGTATAGACCGGGACACCTATCAGCCCCAGCATTTT. Its protein product is CASSIDRDTYQPQHF.

This clone was seen only once. The chain joins TRBV2 to TRBJ2-5; TRBD2 agrees at 12 bases. V was clipped by 6 bases and J by 1 base; unmatched bases: 6. This CDR3 comprises 16 residues. Germline V CDR1 and CDR2: SNHLY, FYNNEI. The CDR3 nucleotides read TGTGCCAGCAGCTCAGAACTAGCGGGGGGCCAAGAGACCCAGTACTTC. Translation: CASSSELAGGQETQYF.

V is TRBV30 and J is TRBJ2-5, with a tentative D call TRBD1 (6 bases). Germline values: CDR1 GTSNPN, CDR2 SVGIG (reference sequence). The CDR3 is 13 amino acids. The germline V and J ends were trimmed by 4 bases and 2 bases, with 11 bases remaining between them. CDR3 nucleotides: TGTGCCTGGACAGGGACAAGGCAAGAGACCCAGTACTTC. Translation: CAWTGTRQETQYF. The full variable domain, with the rest looked up from reference TRBV30 and TRBJ2-5, is SQTIHQWPATLVQPVGSPLSLECTVEGTSNPNLYWYRQAAGRGLQLLFYSVGIGQISSEVPQNLSASRPQDRQFILSSKKLLLSDSGFYLCAWTGTRQETQYFGPGTRLLVL.